Each of the 12 T cell receptor beta chains below was sequenced from the same sample in a study of T cell changes during pregnancy in multiple sclerosis. Method: immunoSEQ multiplex PCR; TCRdb's copy keeps in-frame clones and lacks some. The data hold around 65,000 clones, with around 91% observed a single time. Sample: peripheral blood, taken in the third trimester of pregnancy. Receptors were obtained from a female donor in good health, enrolled as a control in a pregnancy study.

This chain links TRBV6-5 with TRBJ1-4; tentative D call: TRBD1 (6 bases). V lost 4 bases, J lost 7 bases, and 16 bases lay in between. This CDR3 contains 15 residues. Germline V lookup: CDR1 MNHEY, CDR2 SVGAGI. CDR3 loop: CASSFAQGQGEKLFF. The CDR3 DNA sequence: TGTGCCAGCAGTTTCGCACAGGGTCAGGGTGAAAAACTGTTTTTT.

The count of this clone is one. The chain employs TRBV30 and TRBJ2-2; D may be TRBD1 (6 bases). Between the trimmed V and J ends, which lost 4 bases and 8 bases, there was a span of 17 bases. Germline V lookup: CDR1 GTSNPN, CDR2 SVGIG (reference sequence). There are 14 residues in the CDR3. The DNA of the CDR3 is TGTGCCTGGACCAAAGACGGGACAAGTGGGGAGCTGTTTTTT. The encoded protein is CAWTKDGTSGELFF. Variable domain in full (rest from reference TRBV30 and TRBJ2-2): SQTIHQWPATLVQPVGSPLSLECTVEGTSNPNLYWYRQAAGRGLQLLFYSVGIGQISSEVPQNLSASRPQDRQFILSSKKLLLSDSGFYLCAWTKDGTSGELFFGEGSRLTVL.

V usage is TRBV7-8 and J usage is TRBJ2-5; D might be TRBD2 (7 bases). The ends were cut back, 5 bases at V and 2 bases at J, with 18 bases in the middle. CDR3 length: 16 amino acids. Germline-derived CDR1 and CDR2 are SGHVS and FQNEAQ. Here the CDR3 DNA reads TGTGCCAGCAGCAAAGGAGGGGGGAGGGTTCAAGAGACCCAGTACTTC. This encodes CASSKGGGRVQETQYF. The complete variable domain, with remaining parts taken from reference TRBV7-8 and TRBJ2-5, reads GAGVSQSPRYKVAKRGQDVALRCDPISGHVSLFWYQQALGQGPEFLTYFQNEAQLDKSGLPSDRFFAERPEGSVSTLKIQRTQQEDSAVYLCASSKGGGRVQETQYFGPGTRLLVL.

The gene calls are TRBV27 and TRBJ2-1, with 7 bases matching TRBD2. This CDR3 spans 17 amino acids. V shed 1 base, J shed 5 bases, and the junction held 11 bases outside the gene matches. Germline V gene sequence: CDR1 MNHEY, CDR2 SMNVEV (reference sequence). CDR3 nucleotides: TGTGCCAGCAGTTTATACCGGACTAGGGATACGCACAATGAGCAGTTCTTC. Amino acids: CASSLYRTRDTHNEQFF.

This clone is a singleton in its sample. The chain combines TRBV28 with TRBJ1-2; D is undetermined. The V end lost 6 bases, the J end lost 8 bases, and 10 bases lay between the germline ends. CDR3 length: 11 residues. Germline-derived CDR1 and CDR2 are MDHEN and SYDVKM. The CDR3 coding sequence is TGTGCCAGCAGAGCGGGAGGCGGCTACACCTTC. Protein: CASRAGGGYTF.

The chain recombines TRBV2 with TRBJ1-1, with D maybe TRBD1 (6 bases). This CDR3 has 14 residues. V was pared by 5 bases and J by 5 bases, with 15 bases between. Germline V CDR1 and CDR2: SNHLY, FYNNEI. The CDR3 DNA reads TGTGCCAGCAGTAAACAGGGAGACTTTACTGAAGCTTTCTTT. Its protein product is CASSKQGDFTEAFF.

The chain links TRBV10-3 to TRBJ1-1; D gene ambiguous. The germline CDR1 and CDR2 sequences are ENHRY and SYGVKD. V lost 0 bases and J 3 bases, leaving 8 bases between the germline ends. This CDR3 comprises 14 residues. CDR3 residues: CAISESAWDTEAFF. The CDR3 nucleotides are TGTGCCATCAGTGAGTCAGCGTGGGACACTGAAGCTTTCTTT.

The chain is built from TRBV29-1 and TRBJ2-7; maybe TRBD1 (6 bases). This CDR3 contains 13 residues. Trimming took 0 bases from V and 4 from J, leaving 10 bases between them. CDR1 is SQVTM, CDR2 ANQGSEA, per germline. CDR3 loop: CSVEEGAGYEQYF. CDR3 DNA sequence: TGCAGCGTTGAAGAGGGGGCAGGGTACGAGCAGTACTTC.

This chain joins TRBV29-1 and TRBJ2-7; TRBD2 matches at 9 bases. This CDR3 is 14 amino acids long. Germline CDR1 is SQVTM and CDR2 is ANQGSEA. V was pared by 6 bases and J by 5 bases, with 11 bases of the junction left unmatched. The CDR3 nucleotides are TGCAGCGTGTGGAATAGCGGGGGTCTGAACGAGCAGTACTTC. It translates to CSVWNSGGLNEQYF.

In nucleotides, the CDR3 is TGTGCCAGCAGCGCCGGGACTAGCGGGGCTCGTACGCAGTATTTT. Translation gives CASSAGTSGARTQYF. The chain uses TRBV9 and TRBJ2-3; 13 bases map to TRBD2. Germline V gene data show CDR1 as SGDLS and CDR2 as YYNGEE. The CDR3 spans 15 residues. With 3 bases clipped from V and 8 bases from J, the junction kept 6 bases outside the gene matches.

This clone was observed once. V and J are TRBV7-8 and TRBJ1-6; D is uncertain. The germline CDR1 and CDR2 sequences are SGHVS and FQNEAQ. CDR3 size: 19 residues. Trimming took 3 bases from V and 0 from J, leaving 18 bases between them. CDR3 region: CASSLQAALGSSYNSPLHF. CDR3 nucleotide sequence: TGTGCCAGCAGCTTGCAGGCAGCATTGGGGAGCTCCTATAATTCACCCCTCCACTTT.

This chain connects TRBV5-4 to TRBJ1-2; D is ambiguous. Germline CDR1 SGHNT, CDR2 YYREEE (reference sequence). Trimming shortened V by 0 bases and J by 6 bases, and 9 bases separated the two germline ends. This CDR3 is 13 amino acids long. For the CDR3, the DNA is TGTGCCAGCAGCTTGGTGGGGAGTGATGGCTACACCTTC. It translates to CASSLVGSDGYTF. Based on the CDR3 plus reference TRBV5-4 and TRBJ1-2, the full variable domain is ETGVTQSPTHLIKTRGQQVTLRCSSQSGHNTVSWYQQALGQGPQFIFQYYREEENGRGNFPPRFSGLQFPNYSSELNVNALELDDSALYLCASSLVGSDGYTFGSGTRLTVV.